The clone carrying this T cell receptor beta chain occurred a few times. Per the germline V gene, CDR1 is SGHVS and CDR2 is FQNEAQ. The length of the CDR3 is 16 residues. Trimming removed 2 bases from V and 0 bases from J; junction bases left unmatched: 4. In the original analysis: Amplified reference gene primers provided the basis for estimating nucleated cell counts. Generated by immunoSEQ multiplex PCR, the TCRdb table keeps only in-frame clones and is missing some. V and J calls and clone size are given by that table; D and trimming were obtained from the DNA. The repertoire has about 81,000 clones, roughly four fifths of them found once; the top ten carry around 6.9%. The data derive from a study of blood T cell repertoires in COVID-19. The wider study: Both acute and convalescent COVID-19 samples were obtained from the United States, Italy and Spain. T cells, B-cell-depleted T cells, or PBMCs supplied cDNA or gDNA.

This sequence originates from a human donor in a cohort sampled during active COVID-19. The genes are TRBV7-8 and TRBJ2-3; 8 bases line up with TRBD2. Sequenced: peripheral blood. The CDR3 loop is CASSLLPSGSTDTQYF. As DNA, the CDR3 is TGTGCCAGCAGCTTACTACCTAGCGGGAGCACAGATACGCAGTATTTT.